The 15 T cell receptor beta chains below all came from one sample that was sequenced in a study of cytomegalovirus exposure and HLA in healthy donors. The PCR was carried out with 60 Vbeta primers and 13 Jbeta primers. TCRdb keeps only in-frame clones here, not all; method: immunoSEQ multiplex PCR. The sample includes some 110,000 clones, 81% seen only once; the top ten take around 4%. The material sequenced was PBMCs. Source of these receptors: a woman aged 25 to 39 in good health and CMV-seronegative.

The chain is built from TRBV5-1 and TRBJ2-7, with TRBD2 matching over 8 bases. The CDR3 has 14 amino acids. V shed 3 bases, J shed 5 bases, and the junction held 7 bases outside the gene matches. The V gene's germline CDR1 is SGHRS and CDR2 YFSETQ. The CDR3 is CASSSSAGVHEQYF. For the CDR3, the DNA is TGCGCCAGCAGCTCCTCAGCGGGAGTACACGAGCAGTACTTC.

The V and J genes are TRBV28 and TRBJ1-2; D not resolved. The germline V gene has CDR1 MDHEN and CDR2 SYDVKM. The CDR3 has 11 residues. Trimming took off 6 bases at V and 8 bases at J, with 10 bases between the two ends. CDR3 protein: CASSTEEGYTF. Here the CDR3 DNA reads TGTGCCAGCAGCACAGAAGAGGGCTACACCTTC.

This clone was seen just once. This rearrangement joins TRBV28 to TRBJ1-2, with TRBD1 matching 10 bases. V lost 5 bases to trimming and J lost 3 bases; unmatched junction nucleotides: 12. The CDR3 has 17 residues. Germline-derived CDR1 and CDR2 are MDHEN and SYDVKM. CDR3 sequence (DNA): TGTGCCAGCAGTCGAACCGGGACAGGGGCTGGATACTATGGCTACACCTTC. Amino acids: CASSRTGTGAGYYGYTF.

The V gene is TRBV6-5, the J gene TRBJ1-5, with 8 bases matching TRBD1. The V and J ends lost 5 bases and 4 bases, in that order; junction bases with no gene match: 4. The CDR3 totals 14 residues. From germline, CDR1 is MNHEY and CDR2 SVGAGI. CDR3 sequence (DNA): TGTGCCAGCAGTCTCCGACAGGGGAATCAGCCCCAGCATTTT. Amino acid sequence: CASSLRQGNQPQHF.

V and J are TRBV11-2 and TRBJ2-5, with unresolved D. Trimming shortened V by 0 bases and J by 5 bases, and 7 bases separated the two germline ends. Germline CDR1 reads SGHAT; CDR2 reads FQNNGV. The CDR3 is 13 amino acids. The CDR3: CASSLEGRETQYF. For the CDR3, the DNA is TGTGCCAGCAGCTTAGAGGGCCGGGAGACCCAGTACTTC.

The chain has TRBV4-3 and TRBJ2-7; 7 bases map to TRBD2. J gave up 1 base and V 0 bases, and 3 bases lay outside the gene matches. The germline V gene has CDR1 LGHNA and CDR2 YSLEER. This CDR3 has 15 amino acids. In DNA, the CDR3 is TGCGCCAGCAGCCAAGACCGACTAGCTTCCTACGAGCAGTACTTC. It is translated as CASSQDRLASYEQYF.

This rearrangement joins TRBV4-2 to TRBJ2-7, with TRBD2 matching over 10 bases. Trimming removed 3 bases from V and 2 bases from J; junction bases left unmatched: 7. Germline CDR1 LGHNA, CDR2 YNFKEQ. This CDR3 is built from 16 residues. CDR3 amino acids: CASSQATSGHPYEQYF. CDR3 bases: TGTGCCAGCAGCCAGGCGACTAGCGGGCACCCCTACGAGCAGTACTTC.

This chain connects TRBV7-2 to TRBJ2-5, with TRBD2 identical over 9 bases. Germline values: CDR1 SGHTA, CDR2 FQGNSA. The length of the CDR3 is 15 residues. Germline trimming cut 5 bases from V and 4 bases from J; bases unmatched to any gene: 8. In DNA, the CDR3 is TGTGCCAGCAGCCCGGAGACTAGCGGACGAGAGACCCAGTACTTC. Protein product: CASSPETSGRETQYF.

The J gene is TRBJ2-7, the V gene TRBV27, with 9 bases fitting TRBD2. CDR1 and CDR2 from the germline V gene are MNHEY and SMNVEV (reference sequence). The CDR3 runs to 12 residues. J was trimmed by 9 bases and V by 8 bases; bases with no gene match: 8. The CDR3 spells CASGLAGRGQYF. CDR3 DNA sequence: TGTGCCAGCGGTCTAGCGGGACGCGGGCAGTACTTC.

The chain has TRBV6-1 and TRBJ1-3; no clear D. Germline V gene lookup returns CDR1 MNHNS and CDR2 SASEGT. Trimming left V 4 bases short and J 0 bases short, with 13 bases between. This CDR3 has 16 residues. The CDR3 protein is CASSADTAGSGNTIYF. CDR3 DNA: TGTGCCAGCAGTGCCGACACCGCGGGCTCTGGAAACACCATATATTTT.

By frequency in the sample, this clone is medium-sized (0.01 to 0.1%). The sample carries other DNA sequences with the same CDR3. This rearrangement joins TRBV6-4 to TRBJ2-3; TRBD2 agrees at 9 bases. The CDR3 totals 15 residues. V lost 2 bases, J lost 0 bases, and 0 bases stayed unmatched. Germline V gene data show CDR1 as MRHNA and CDR2 as SNTAGT. CDR3 sequence: CASSDGTSSTDTQYF. For the CDR3, the DNA is TGTGCCAGCAGTGACGGGACTAGCAGCACAGATACGCAGTATTTT.

DNA of the CDR3: TGTGCCAGTAGTATGATCCGGGAAGAGACCCAGTACTTC. This gives the protein CASSMIREETQYF. The J gene is TRBJ2-5, the V gene TRBV19; D unclear. Germline V gene lookup returns CDR1 LNHDA and CDR2 SQIVND (reference sequence). The CDR3 consists of 13 residues. The V gene lost 3 bases and the J gene lost 3 bases, with 8 bases spanning the gap.

V is TRBV7-6 and J is TRBJ2-7, with TRBD2 matching 7 bases. Trimming took 0 bases from V and 5 from J; bases not matched to a gene: 13. This CDR3 spans 17 amino acids. Germline loops: CDR1 SGHVS, CDR2 FNYEAQ. The DNA of the CDR3 is TGTGCCAGCAGCTTAGCGCTAGGCGGGAGAGCGGCTGACGAGCAGTACTTC. The encoded protein is CASSLALGGRAADEQYF.

This clone was recorded a few times. The V and J genes are TRBV28 and TRBJ2-5, with TRBD1 as a possible D gene (5 bases). The germline V and J ends were trimmed by 5 bases and 3 bases, with 10 bases remaining between them. Germline V lookup: CDR1 MDHEN, CDR2 SYDVKM. The CDR3 covers 13 residues. The CDR3 DNA reads TGTGCCAGCAGTCTGGACACTGAAGAGACCCAGTACTTC. Translation gives CASSLDTEETQYF.

The genes are TRBV10-2 and TRBJ2-3; TRBD2 matches 9 bases. CDR1 is WSHSY and CDR2 is SAAADI in the germline V gene. With 7 bases clipped from V and 5 bases from J, the junction kept 10 bases outside the gene matches. The CDR3 extends over 15 amino acids. The CDR3 DNA reads as TGCGCCAGCATGGGAATAGCGGGAGATCTAGATACGCAGTATTTT. The encoded protein is CASMGIAGDLDTQYF.